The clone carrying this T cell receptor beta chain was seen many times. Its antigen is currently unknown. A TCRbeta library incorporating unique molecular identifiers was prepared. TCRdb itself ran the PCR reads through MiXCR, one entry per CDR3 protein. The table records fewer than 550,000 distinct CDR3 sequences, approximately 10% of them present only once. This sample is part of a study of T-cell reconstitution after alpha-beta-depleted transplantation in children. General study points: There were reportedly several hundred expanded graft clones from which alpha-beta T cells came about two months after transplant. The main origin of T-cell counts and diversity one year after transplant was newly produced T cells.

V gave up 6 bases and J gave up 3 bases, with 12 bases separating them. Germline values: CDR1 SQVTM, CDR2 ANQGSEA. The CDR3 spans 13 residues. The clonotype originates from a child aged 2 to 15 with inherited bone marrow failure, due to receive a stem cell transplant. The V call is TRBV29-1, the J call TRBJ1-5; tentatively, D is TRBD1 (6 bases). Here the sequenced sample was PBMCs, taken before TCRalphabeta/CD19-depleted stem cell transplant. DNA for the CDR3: TGCAGCGTCCTTGGACAGCCCAATCAGCCCCAGCATTTT. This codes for CSVLGQPNQPQHF.